The 10 T cell receptor beta chains reported below all come from one sample, sequenced in a study of shared clonotypes between healthy human individuals. The repertoire was sequenced with immunoSEQ multiplex PCR; TCRdb's copy has only in-frame clones and lacks some. The sample has just over 2,000,000 clones, 85% to 95% seen once. Sequencing was carried out using naive CD4+ T cells sorted from blood. As for subset: CD45RA+ positively selected. The receptors stem from a man aged 18 to 30 in good health.

Concerning this clone itself: At one end, the junction sequence differs from germline, possibly due to a read error. This chain uses TRBV7-9 with TRBJ1-1; D ambiguous. Per germline, CDR1 SEHNR and CDR2 FQNEAQ (reference sequence). The CDR3 is 17 residues long. Written as DNA, the CDR3 is TGTGCCAGCAGCTTGACCGGGCGCGGTCTCATGAACACTGTAGCTTTCTTT. Translated, it gives CASSLTGRGLMNTVAFF.

This chain joins TRBV6-1 and TRBJ1-2, with TRBD1 identical over 7 bases. The junction had 7 bases not matched to a gene; V was cut back by 7 bases and J by 2 bases. Per germline, CDR1 MNHNS and CDR2 SASEGT. This CDR3 is 14 amino acids long. The CDR3 sequence: CASIRDRINYGYTF. CDR3 nucleotides: TGTGCCAGCATCCGGGACAGAATAAACTATGGCTACACCTTC.

The chain employs TRBV6-5 and TRBJ2-1; D is undetermined. The CDR3 has 11 residues. Germline assignment: CDR1 MNHEY and CDR2 SVGAGI. V was shortened by 8 bases and J by 6 bases, with 8 bases between the two germline ends. Here the CDR3 reads CASARFNEQFF. CDR3 nucleotide sequence: TGTGCCAGCGCAAGATTCAATGAGCAGTTCTTC.

This chain links TRBV6-6 with TRBJ2-7; weak D call: TRBD1 (6 bases). Trimming took 7 bases from V and 1 from J, leaving 17 bases between them. This CDR3 has 15 amino acids. Germline CDR1 reads MNHNY; CDR2 reads SVGAGI (reference sequence). This CDR3 reads CASTRTALASYEQYF. Here the CDR3 DNA reads TGTGCCAGCACTCGGACAGCTTTAGCTTCCTACGAGCAGTACTTC.

V is TRBV10-3 and J is TRBJ2-1, with 11 bases aligning to TRBD1. CDR3 length equals 16 residues. V dropped 1 base and J dropped 4; count of bases not matched to a gene: 3. Germline V gene data show CDR1 as ENHRY and CDR2 as SYGVKD. CDR3 residues: CAISEYGQGAYNEQFF. As DNA, the CDR3 is TGTGCCATCAGTGAGTATGGACAGGGGGCATACAATGAGCAGTTCTTC.

This clone has just one count. The rearrangement uses TRBV30 and TRBJ1-4; D might be TRBD1 (5 bases). Trimming left V 3 bases short and J 0 bases short, with 14 bases between. Germline V gene data show CDR1 as GTSNPN and CDR2 as SVGIG (reference sequence). The CDR3 contains 16 residues. CDR3 residues: CAWSATTGSTNEKLFF. As DNA, the CDR3 is TGTGCCTGGAGCGCAACAACAGGATCAACTAATGAAAAACTGTTTTTT.

J is TRBJ2-7 and V is TRBV11-3; 8 bases are shared with TRBD2. The V gene end was trimmed by 3 bases and the J gene end by 7 bases; junction bases not matched to a gene: 8. The germline gives CDR1 SGHNT, CDR2 YENEEA. This CDR3 region has 14 residues. CDR3 DNA: TGTGCCAGCAGCTTGGACTCCTCGGGGGGGGAGCAGTACTTC. Protein sequence: CASSLDSSGGEQYF.

The chain carries TRBV28 and TRBJ2-3; D is perhaps TRBD2 (5 bases). There are 15 residues in the CDR3. Trimming removed 5 bases from V and 5 bases from J, with 17 bases in between. The germline gives CDR1 MDHEN, CDR2 SYDVKM. This CDR3 reads CASSLEGVLGDTQYF. CDR3 coding DNA: TGTGCCAGCAGTCTAGAGGGAGTCCTTGGAGATACGCAGTATTTT.

In the case of this clone: At the DNA level, this CDR3 is encoded by other sequences in the same sample as well. The chain recombines TRBV5-1 with TRBJ2-7; D not resolved. The ends were cut back, 4 bases at V and 2 bases at J, with 4 bases in the middle. This CDR3 spans 11 amino acids. Germline CDR1 SGHRS, CDR2 YFSETQ. DNA of the CDR3: TGCGCCAGCAGCGACACCTACGAGCAGTACTTC. Encoded protein: CASSDTYEQYF.

The chain joins TRBV5-4 to TRBJ1-2, with 11 bases that match TRBD1. Trimming took 2 bases from V and 7 from J; bases not matched to a gene: 4. The CDR3 totals 14 residues. Germline CDR1 reads SGHNT; CDR2 reads YYREEE (reference sequence). CDR3 sequence (DNA): TGTGCCAGCAGCTTCGGACAGGGGGCTTCTGGCTACACCTTC. It codes for CASSFGQGASGYTF.